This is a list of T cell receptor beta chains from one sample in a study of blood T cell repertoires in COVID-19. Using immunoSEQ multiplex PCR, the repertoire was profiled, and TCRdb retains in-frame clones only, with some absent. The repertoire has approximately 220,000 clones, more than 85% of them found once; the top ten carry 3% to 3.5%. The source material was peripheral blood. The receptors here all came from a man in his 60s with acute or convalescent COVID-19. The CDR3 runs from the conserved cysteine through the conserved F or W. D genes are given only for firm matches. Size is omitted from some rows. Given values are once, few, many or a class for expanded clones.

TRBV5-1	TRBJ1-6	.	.	CASSLGQVNSPLHF	TGCGCCAGCAGCTTGGGACAGGTTAATTCACCCCTCCACTTT
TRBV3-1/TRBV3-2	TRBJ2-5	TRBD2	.	CASSQPWTGTSGSKQETQYF	TGTGCCAGCAGCCAACCCTGGACCGGGACTAGCGGGTCTAAGCAAGAGACCCAGTACTTC
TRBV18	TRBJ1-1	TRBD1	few	CASSRDRLNTEAFF	TGTGCCAGCTCACGGGACAGACTGAACACTGAAGCTTTCTTT
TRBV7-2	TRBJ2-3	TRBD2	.	CASSFSAGGPDTQYF	TGTGCCAGCAGCTTTTCCGCGGGGGGGCCAGATACGCAGTATTTT
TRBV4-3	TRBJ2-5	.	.	CASSQAWGTQETQYF	TGCGCCAGCAGCCAAGCGTGGGGGACACAAGAGACCCAGTACTTC
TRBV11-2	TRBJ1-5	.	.	CASSSRGSGNQPQHF	TGTGCCAGCAGCTCCAGGGGATCTGGCAATCAGCCCCAGCATTTT
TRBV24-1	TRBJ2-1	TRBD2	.	CATSDPSGGYNEQFF	TGTGCCACCAGTGATCCTAGCGGGGGTTACAATGAGCAGTTCTTC
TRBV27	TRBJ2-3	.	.	CASRRGSGVTDTQYF	TGTGCCAGCCGCAGGGGATCAGGGGTCACAGATACGCAGTATTTT
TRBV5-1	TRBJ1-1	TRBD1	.	CASSLTGGQRTEAFF	TGCGCCAGCAGCTTAACAGGGGGTCAGAGGACTGAAGCTTTCTTT
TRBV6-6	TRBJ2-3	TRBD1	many	CASSQRRTGDPLSTDTQYF	TGTGCCAGCAGTCAACGGAGGACAGGGGATCCCCTTAGCACAGATACGCAGTATTTT
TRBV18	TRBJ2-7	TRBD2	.	CASSGTSGGYEQYF	TGTGCCAGCTCGGGAACTAGCGGGGGCTACGAGCAGTACTTC
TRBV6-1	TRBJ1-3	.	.	CASSEPPGNGNTIYF	TGTGCCAGCAGTGAACCCCCGGGGAACGGAAACACCATATATTTT
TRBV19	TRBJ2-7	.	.	CASSPRRQAFYEQYF	TGTGCCAGTAGCCCCCGGAGGCAGGCCTTCTACGAGCAGTACTTC
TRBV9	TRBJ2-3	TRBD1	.	CASSVAGQGIDTQYF	TGTGCCAGCAGCGTAGCGGGACAGGGCATCGATACGCAGTATTTT
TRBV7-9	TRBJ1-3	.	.	CASSLREGSVSGNTIYF	TGTGCCAGCAGCTTAAGGGAGGGGTCGGTCTCTGGAAACACCATATATTTT
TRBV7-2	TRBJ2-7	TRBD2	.	CASSLGGGFYEQYF	TGTGCCAGCAGCTTAGGGGGGGGGTTTTACGAGCAGTACTTC
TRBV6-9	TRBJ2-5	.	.	CASSYLQALSQETQYF	TGTGCCAGCAGTTATTTACAGGCTCTGTCCCAAGAGACCCAGTACTTC
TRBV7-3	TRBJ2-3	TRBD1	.	CASSFRQGRTQYF	TGTGCCAGCAGCTTCCGACAGGGGCGGACGCAGTATTTT
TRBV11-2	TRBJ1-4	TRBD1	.	CASSGDRVNEKLFF	TGTGCCAGCAGCGGTGACAGGGTTAATGAAAAACTGTTTTTT
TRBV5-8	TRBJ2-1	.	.	CASSSGTFSSYNEQFF	TGTGCCAGCAGTTCTGGGACATTCAGCTCCTACAATGAGCAGTTCTTC
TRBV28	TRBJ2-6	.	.	CASSRSGLSSGANVLTF	TGTGCCAGCAGCAGATCAGGGCTTAGCTCTGGGGCCAACGTCCTGACTTTC
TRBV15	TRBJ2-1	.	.	CATSRASRLDTPYNEQFF	TGTGCCACCAGCAGAGCTAGCCGACTAGACACACCCTACAATGAGCAGTTCTTC
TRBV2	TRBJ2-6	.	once	CASNPGSGANVLTF	TGTGCCAGCAACCCGGGGTCGGGGGCCAACGTCCTGACTTTC
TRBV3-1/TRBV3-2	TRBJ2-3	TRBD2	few	CASSQPKGSGGGGPPDTQYF	TGTGCCAGCAGCCAACCCAAAGGTAGCGGGGGCGGGGGACCCCCAGATACGCAGTATTTT
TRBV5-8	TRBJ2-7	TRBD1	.	CASSLKDRGSYEQYF	TGTGCCAGCAGCTTAAAGGACAGGGGCTCCTACGAGCAGTACTTC
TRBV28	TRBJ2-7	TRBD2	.	CASTRGVGYEQYF	TGTGCCAGCACCCGGGGGGTAGGGTACGAGCAGTACTTC
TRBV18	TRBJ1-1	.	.	CASSQEAGLVAEAFF	TGTGCCAGCTCACAGGAGGCAGGACTTGTTGCTGAAGCTTTCTTT
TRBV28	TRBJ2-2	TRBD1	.	CASRRTGGGTGELFF	TGTGCCAGCAGAAGGACAGGGGGCGGCACCGGGGAGCTGTTTTTT
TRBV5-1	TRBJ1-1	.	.	CASSFGGANTEAFF	TGCGCCAGCAGCTTCGGGGGAGCGAACACTGAAGCTTTCTTT
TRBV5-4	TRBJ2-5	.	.	CASSLAGGLQETQYF	TGTGCCAGCAGCTTGGCCGGGGGGCTCCAGGAGACCCAGTACTTC
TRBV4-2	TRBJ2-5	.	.	CASSQEVHGGRGDPQETQYF	TGTGCCAGCAGCCAAGAAGTCCACGGGGGGCGCGGGGACCCACAAGAGACCCAGTACTTC
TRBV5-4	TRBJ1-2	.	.	CASSLGWRDGYTF	TGTGCCAGCAGCCTAGGGTGGAGGGATGGCTACACCTTC
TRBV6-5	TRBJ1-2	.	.	CASSYSGGRNYGYTF	TGTGCCAGCAGTTACTCCGGGGGTCGGAACTATGGCTACACCTTC
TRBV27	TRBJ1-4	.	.	CASSFGRVEKLFF	TGTGCCAGCAGTTTCGGCAGGGTCGAAAAACTGTTTTTT
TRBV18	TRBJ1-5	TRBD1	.	CASSPSTGGNQPQHF	TGTGCCAGCTCACCCTCGACAGGGGGCAATCAGCCCCAGCATTTT
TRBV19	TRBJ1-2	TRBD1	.	CASRGSGQSVSGYTF	TGTGCCAGTAGAGGGTCGGGACAGTCTGTCTCTGGCTACACCTTC
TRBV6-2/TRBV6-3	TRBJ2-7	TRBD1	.	CASSGTGTGGIYRSYEQYF	TGTGCCAGCAGCGGGACCGGGACAGGGGGCATATACCGCTCCTACGAGCAGTACTTC
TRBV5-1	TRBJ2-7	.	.	CASSLAPNSYEQYF	TGCGCCAGCAGCTTGGCCCCTAACTCCTACGAGCAGTACTTC
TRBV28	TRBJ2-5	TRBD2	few	CASSRSGGTTGKQETQYF	TGTGCCAGCAGCAGGAGCGGGGGAACTACGGGGAAGCAAGAGACCCAGTACTTC
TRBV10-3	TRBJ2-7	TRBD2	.	CAISDPGGTGGTSYEQYF	TGTGCCATCAGTGACCCCGGCGGGACGGGGGGAACCTCCTACGAGCAGTACTTC
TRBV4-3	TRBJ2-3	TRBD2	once	CASSQLAGTDTQYF	TGCGCCAGCAGCCAATTAGCGGGGACAGATACGCAGTATTTT
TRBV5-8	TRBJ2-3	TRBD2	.	CASSLAGAGRGTDTQYF	TGTGCCAGCAGCTTGGCCGGGGCCGGGAGGGGCACAGATACGCAGTATTTT
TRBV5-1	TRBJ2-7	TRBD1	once	CASSLQGFGAPEQYF	TGCGCCAGCAGCTTACAGGGGTTTGGGGCTCCCGAGCAGTACTTC
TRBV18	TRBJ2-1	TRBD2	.	CASSAASGYNEQFF	TGTGCCTCTAGTGCGGCTAGCGGGTACAATGAGCAGTTCTTC
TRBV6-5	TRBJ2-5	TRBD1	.	CASSYSGQGETQYF	TGTGCCAGCAGTTACTCGGGACAGGGGGAGACCCAGTACTTC
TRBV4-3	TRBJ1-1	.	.	CASSQDRYGNTEAFF	TGCGCCAGCAGCCAAGATCGGTATGGGAACACTGAAGCTTTCTTT
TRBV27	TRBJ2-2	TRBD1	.	CASSPYSDRVNTGELFF	TGTGCCAGCAGTCCCTATTCGGACAGGGTCAACACCGGGGAGCTGTTTTTT
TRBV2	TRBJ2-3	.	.	CASSETTTGDTQYF	TGTGCCAGCAGTGAGACTACTACGGGAGATACGCAGTATTTT
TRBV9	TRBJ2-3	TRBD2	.	CASSSNPAGGPRDTQYF	TGTGCCAGCAGCTCCAACCCAGCGGGGGGGCCGAGAGATACGCAGTATTTT
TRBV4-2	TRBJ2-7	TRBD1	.	CASSQDPSGTGGYEQYF	TGTGCCAGCAGCCAAGATCCCTCCGGGACAGGGGGCTACGAGCAGTACTTC
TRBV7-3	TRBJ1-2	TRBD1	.	CASSPDRGRGYGYTF	TGTGCCAGCAGCCCAGACAGGGGTCGGGGCTATGGCTACACCTTC
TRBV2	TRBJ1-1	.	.	CASGKQGPNTEAFF	TGTGCCAGCGGAAAACAGGGCCCGAACACTGAAGCTTTCTTT
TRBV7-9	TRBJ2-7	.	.	CASSLRAYYEQYF	TGTGCCAGCAGCTTGAGGGCTTACTACGAGCAGTACTTC
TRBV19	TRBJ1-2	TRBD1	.	CASREQGAYGYTF	TGTGCCAGTAGAGAACAGGGGGCCTATGGCTACACCTTC
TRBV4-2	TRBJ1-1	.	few	CASSQGSGGNTEAFF	TGTGCCAGCAGCCAAGGGTCAGGAGGGAACACTGAAGCTTTCTTT
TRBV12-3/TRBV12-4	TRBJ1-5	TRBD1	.	CASAGQGQPQHF	TGTGCCAGCGCGGGACAGGGCCAGCCCCAGCATTTT
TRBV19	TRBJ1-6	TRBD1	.	CASSIGTGGGSPLHF	TGTGCCAGTAGTATCGGGACAGGGGGCGGATCACCCCTCCACTTT